The rows below give T cell receptor beta chains drawn from one sample of a study of blood T cells in healthy people across ages. TCRdb used MiXCR to reprocess the 5' RACE reads, holding one entry per CDR3 protein. The repertoire consists of about 1.5 million distinct CDR3 sequences, with approximately 43% occurring once and the leading ten covering around 4%. What was sequenced was blood. Receptors were obtained from a young woman in good health. Both conserved end residues are part of each CDR3. A D gene is named only where the DNA matches it firmly. Size values are once, few and many counts, or a class for expanded clones, and some rows have none.

d_gene	v_gene	abundance	j_gene	CDR3nt	CDR3aa
TRBD1	TRBV6-5	.	TRBJ2-7	TGTGCCAGCAGTGACAGGGGGTTGTTGACGTACGAGCAGTACTTC	CASSDRGLLTYEQYF
.	TRBV4-3	.	TRBJ2-3	TGCGCCAGCAGCCAGCTAATAACAGGGCTGGCGGGAACAGATACGCAGTATTTT	CASSQLITGLAGTDTQYF
.	TRBV7-8	few	TRBJ1-2	TGTGCCAGCAGCCAACAGGGACAACCTCACTATGGCTACACCTTC	CASSQQGQPHYGYTF
.	TRBV20-1	.	TRBJ2-7	TGCAGTGCTAGCCTTTCTCCGGGACGGGCTACCTACGAGCAGTACTTC	CSASLSPGRATYEQYF
.	TRBV20-1	.	TRBJ2-5	TGCAGTGCTAGAGGCTGGGAAAATGAGCAGTACTTC	CSARGWENEQYF
.	TRBV29-1	few	TRBJ2-1	TGCAGCGTTGGTCTCGGTGAGCAGTTCTTC	CSVGLGEQFF
.	TRBV12-3/TRBV12-4	.	TRBJ2-3	TGTGCCAGCAGTTCCATGGGACAAGATACGCAGTATTTT	CASSSMGQDTQYF
TRBD1	TRBV6-2/TRBV6-3	.	TRBJ2-2	TGTGCCAGCAGACGACAGGGGGCAAACACCGGGGAGCTGTTTTTT	CASRRQGANTGELFF
.	TRBV18	few	TRBJ2-1	TGTGCCAGCTCACCATCACGGGGGACCTACAATGAGCAGTTCTTC	CASSPSRGTYNEQFF
.	TRBV6-1	.	TRBJ2-3	TGTGCCAGCAGTGAAGCGGGACTCCGTATAGATACGCAGTATTTT	CASSEAGLRIDTQYF
TRBD2	TRBV24-1	.	TRBJ2-1	TGTGCCACCAGTGTCCGGCTAGCGGGAGACAATGAGCAGTTCTTC	CATSVRLAGDNEQFF
.	TRBV12-3/TRBV12-4	few	TRBJ2-4	TGTGCCAGCAGTTGGACGGGGGCAGCCAAAAACATTCAGTACTTC	CASSWTGAAKNIQYF
.	TRBV9	.	TRBJ2-5	TGTGCCAGCAGCGTAGGGGACCCCCCTGAGACCCAGTACTTC	CASSVGDPPETQYF
.	TRBV4-3	.	TRBJ2-3	TGCGCCAGCAGCCAAGATTCCATTAGCGGTGGAAGAGTAGATACGCAGTATTTT	CASSQDSISGGRVDTQYF
TRBD1	TRBV29-1	.	TRBJ2-7	TGCAGCGTCGCCTTACGGGACAGGGGCCACGAGCAGTACTTC	CSVALRDRGHEQYF
.	TRBV20-1	.	TRBJ2-1	TGCAGTGCTAGCGGTCGGGGGCGCGCCTACAATGAGCAGTTCTTC	CSASGRGRAYNEQFF
TRBD2	TRBV29-1	many	TRBJ2-3	TGCAGCGTAGCGGGAGACGGCACAGATACGCAGTATTTT	CSVAGDGTDTQYF
TRBD2	TRBV10-2	.	TRBJ2-7	TGCGCCAGCAGTGGCCGGGGGGTCAATGAGCAGTACTTC	CASSGRGVNEQYF
.	TRBV7-6	.	TRBJ2-7	TGTGCCAGCAGCTTTCTCTCTAACGAGCAGTACTTC	CASSFLSNEQYF
TRBD2	TRBV12-3/TRBV12-4	.	TRBJ2-3	TGTGCCAGCAGGGGAGCGGGAGGGTACACAGATACGCAGTATTTT	CASRGAGGYTDTQYF
.	TRBV20-1	.	TRBJ2-7	TGCAGTGCTAGAGATTACGCTGAGGGGGTTTCCCACAATGAGCAGTACTTC	CSARDYAEGVSHNEQYF
.	TRBV20-1	few	TRBJ2-7	TGCAGTGCTAGTGGCAGGACTAAGCACGAGCAGTACTTC	CSASGRTKHEQYF
.	TRBV4-2	.	TRBJ2-3	TGTACCAGCAGCCAAGGCGAGAGCACAGATACGCAGTATTTT	CTSSQGESTDTQYF